This T cell receptor beta chain was retrieved from a study of T cells in Graves' hyperthyroidism and ophthalmopathy. Study overall: At initial diagnosis, before any treatment had begun, peripheral blood was obtained. The study's findings and limits: Ophthalmopathy was identified by the model a median about seven months ahead of onset.

Fresh peripheral blood, less than 11 ml of it, supplied the PBMCs. RNA transcripts served as the template for amplifying TCR beta CDR3 regions. When the TCR CDR3 underwent first-round RT-PCR, the HTBI primer set was used. One entry per CDR3 protein, called by TCRdb with MiXCR from the multiplex PCR reads. Altogether some 500,000 distinct CDR3 sequences are present, 16% being singletons, with the ten largest covering 29%. Worth noting for this clonotype: Its antigen is undetermined. One base away lies a much larger clone, so this may be a sequencing read error.

This CDR3 is built from 14 residues. From germline, CDR1 is DFQATT and CDR2 SNEGSKA (reference sequence). The specimen sequenced was blood. V usage is TRBV20-1 and J usage is TRBJ2-7; D is perhaps TRBD1 (6 bases). The TCR sequence derives from a young woman with Graves' ophthalmopathy. CDR3 protein: CSAKSLYRVYEQCF. In nucleotides, the CDR3 is TGCAGTGCTAAATCCCTTTACAGGGTTTACGAGCAGTGCTTC.